This TCR beta chain was recovered during a study of molecular identifiers for immune sequencing clone quantification. As for the study in general: Replicate experiments divided RNA from around 20,000 or 100,000 naive CD8 cells into five parts and sequenced four.

TCRdb re-analysed the PCR reads in MiXCR, keeping a single row per CDR3 protein. The repertoire includes 37,000 or so distinct CDR3 sequences, under 20% of them detected once, and more than 6% sits in the top ten. A CD8+CD4-CCR7+CD45RA+ phenotype served as the sorting definition for naive CD8 T cells. Germline V gene lookup returns CDR1 SGHVS and CDR2 FNYEAQ. Trimming took 5 bases from V and 9 from J; bases not matched to a gene: 7. The CDR3 is made up of 15 amino acids. The V and J genes are TRBV7-6 and TRBJ2-1; 13 positions match TRBD2. The material sequenced was naive CD8+ T cells from blood, with Jurkat cell RNA spiked in. Regarding subset: FACS-sorted CD8+CD4-CCR7+CD45RA+ naive T cells. This clonotype was sampled from a human donor in good health. Some libraries in this study had Jurkat cell RNA spiked in. In nucleotides, the CDR3 is TGTGCCAGCAGCCATGGACTAGCGGGAGTTGCTGAGCAGTTCTTC. It is translated as CASSHGLAGVAEQFF.